This TCR beta chain was documented in a study of OX40 agonist ivuxolimab in advanced cancers. Germline CDR1 is SGHTA and CDR2 is FQGNSA. The CDR3 spans 15 residues. The germline V and J ends were trimmed by 4 bases and 7 bases, with 16 bases remaining between them. TCRdb's copy holds only in-frame clones and misses some; the assay was immunoSEQ multiplex PCR. The table includes some 89,000 clones, around 84% detected once. This sequence originates from an adult with an advanced solid tumor such as melanoma, head and neck, liver or kidney cancer. The rearrangement joins TRBV7-2 to TRBJ1-4; tentatively, D is TRBD1 (5 bases). The sequencing here drew on CD4+ or CD8+ T cells sorted from blood, taken in a trial of the OX40 agonist ivuxolimab. The CDR3 sequence is CASSSMGQGSEKLFF. The CDR3 DNA sequence: TGTGCCAGCAGCTCCATGGGGCAGGGAAGTGAAAAACTGTTTTTT.